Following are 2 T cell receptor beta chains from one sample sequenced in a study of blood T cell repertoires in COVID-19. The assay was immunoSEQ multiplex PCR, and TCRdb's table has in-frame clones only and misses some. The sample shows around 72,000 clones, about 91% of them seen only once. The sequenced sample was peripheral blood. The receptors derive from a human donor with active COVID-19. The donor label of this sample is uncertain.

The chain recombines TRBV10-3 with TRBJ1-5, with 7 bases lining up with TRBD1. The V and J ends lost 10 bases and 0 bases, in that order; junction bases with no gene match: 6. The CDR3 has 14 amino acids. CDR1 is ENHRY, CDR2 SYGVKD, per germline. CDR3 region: CASGTADSNQPQHF. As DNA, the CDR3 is TGTGCCAGCGGGACAGCAGATAGCAATCAGCCCCAGCATTTT.

The CDR3 spells CASSRSEIAGRETQYF. In nucleotides, the CDR3 is TGTGCCAGCTCTCGGTCAGAGATAGCGGGACGGGAGACCCAGTACTTC. The chain has TRBV18 and TRBJ2-5; 8 bases match TRBD2. The CDR3 extends over 16 amino acids. Trimming at V came to 6 bases and at J to 5 bases, leaving 14 bases not matched to a gene. Per germline, CDR1 KGHSH and CDR2 LQKENI.